The 19 T cell receptor beta chains in this list originate from one sample, sequenced in a study of blood T cells in healthy people across ages. The authors ran a second PCR of roughly 6 to 12 cycles using a sample-barcoded 5' primer and a J-beta primer mix. TCRdb recomputed calls from the 5' RACE reads with MiXCR, one row per CDR3 protein. The profile shows 650,000 to 700,000 distinct CDR3 sequences, under 65% of them singletons. The sequencing input was blood. The receptors derive from an elderly woman in good health.

The table lists this clonotype with many counts. The V gene is TRBV20-1, the J gene TRBJ1-2; possible D gene TRBD1, 5 bases. The CDR3 runs to 11 residues. Germline V CDR1 and CDR2: DFQATT, SNEGSKA (reference sequence). This CDR3 is CTVRGIYGYTF. CDR3 coding DNA: TGCACCGTAAGGGGAATCTATGGCTACACCTTC.

The chain employs TRBV20-1 and TRBJ2-3; TRBD2 agrees at 8 bases. The CDR3 consists of 15 residues. The germline V gene has CDR1 DFQATT and CDR2 SNEGSKA (reference sequence). V lost 0 bases, J lost 2 bases, and 4 bases stayed unmatched. The CDR3 loop is CSARDPGLVTDTQYF. CDR3 nucleotides: TGCAGTGCTAGAGATCCGGGACTAGTCACAGATACGCAGTATTTT.

This rearrangement joins TRBV12-3 or TRBV12-4 to TRBJ2-1; tentatively, D is TRBD1 (6 bases). V was shortened by 6 bases and J by 1 base, with 13 bases between the two germline ends. The CDR3 has 15 residues. The DNA for the CDR3 is TGTGCCAGCAGCGCTCAGGGGTTATCCTACAATGAGCAGTTCTTC. Amino acid sequence: CASSAQGLSYNEQFF.

The V gene is TRBV5-1, the J gene TRBJ2-7; 7 bases agree with TRBD2. CDR1 is SGHRS, CDR2 YFSETQ, per germline. V trimming: 4 bases; J trimming: 0 bases; junction bases outside the gene matches: 4. The length of the CDR3 is 14 residues. The CDR3 nucleotides read TGCGCCAGCAGCGTTTCTAGCGGCTCCTACGAGCAGTACTTC. Protein product: CASSVSSGSYEQYF.

On this clonotype: This may come from a read error, since a much larger clone is one base off. The chain carries TRBV20-1 and TRBJ2-3; no definite D call. CDR1 DFQATT and CDR2 SNEGSKA come from the germline V gene (reference sequence). This CDR3 region has 14 residues. V was cut by 7 bases and J by 0 bases, with 14 bases left in between. The CDR3 DNA is TGCAGTGTTGTGGATAACGTAAGCACAGATACGCAGTATTTT. It yields the protein CSVVDNVSTDTQYF.

This chain uses TRBV7-9 with TRBJ2-2, with 7 bases fitting TRBD1. The CDR3 is made up of 14 amino acids. The germline CDR1 and CDR2 sequences are SEHNR and FQNEAQ (reference sequence). Unmatched junction bases numbered 8, after V lost 4 bases and J lost 9 bases. The DNA of the CDR3 is TGTGCCAGCAGCTCGACAGGGTTTGAGCGGGAGCTGTTTTTT. It translates to CASSSTGFERELFF.

The chain uses TRBV6-2 or TRBV6-3 and TRBJ2-2; D gene uncertain. V lost 2 bases and J lost 4, with 8 bases in between. This CDR3 has 14 residues. Germline CDR1 is MNHEY and CDR2 is SVGEGT. CDR3 sequence reads: CASSYGIPTGELFF. The CDR3 DNA is TGTGCCAGCAGTTACGGGATACCCACCGGGGAGCTGTTTTTT.

This chain connects TRBV2 to TRBJ2-1; perhaps TRBD2 as D (6 bases). CDR3 length equals 13 residues. CDR1 SNHLY and CDR2 FYNNEI come from the germline V gene. Trimming removed 4 bases from V and 9 bases from J, with 13 bases in between. The CDR3 spells CASSGDGAGEQFF. As DNA, the CDR3 is TGTGCCAGCAGTGGGGACGGAGCGGGTGAGCAGTTCTTC.

The chain uses TRBV5-1 and TRBJ2-2; the D gene is possibly TRBD1 (5 bases). Trimming shortened V by 4 bases and J by 8 bases, and 15 bases separated the two germline ends. Germline CDR1 is SGHRS and CDR2 is YFSETQ. There are 14 residues in the CDR3. CDR3 sequence (DNA): TGCGCCAGCAGCGGCCAGGGTGATCAGGGGGAGCTGTTTTTT. It encodes CASSGQGDQGELFF.

Comment on this clonotype: The germline gene is not matched at one end of the junction; a read error may be the cause. The chain uses TRBV16 and TRBJ1-2, with TRBD1 as a possible D gene (5 bases). This CDR3 is 16 amino acids long. Germline V lookup: CDR1 KGHSY, CDR2 FQNENV. The CDR3 sequence is CASSQSITGGIYGYTF. In DNA form, the CDR3 reads TGTGCCAGCAGCCAATCGATCACAGGAGGCATATATGGTTACACCTTC.

A remark on this clonotype: A read error is possible here, since a much larger clone lies one base away. The chain recombines TRBV6-6 with TRBJ2-2; unclear D gene. Germline assignment: CDR1 MNHNY and CDR2 SVGAGI (reference sequence). Trimming stripped 11 bases from V and 4 bases from J, with 14 bases between. The CDR3 runs to 13 residues. The CDR3 nucleotides are TGTGCCGGCTCAACCTCGGGCACCGGGGAGCTGTTTTTT. This encodes CAGSTSGTGELFF.

This clonotype was seen once. The chain has TRBV3-1 and TRBJ1-4; TRBD1 aligns across 7 bases. Germline V gene lookup returns CDR1 LGHDT and CDR2 YNNKEL (reference sequence). J was trimmed by 7 bases and V by 0 bases; bases with no gene match: 8. This CDR3 is built from 16 residues. CDR3 DNA sequence: TGTGCCAGCAGCCAAGAAGGAAAAGGACAGGTTGAAAAACTGTTTTTT. Translated: CASSQEGKGQVEKLFF.

Concerning this clonotype: This may stem from a read error, because a much larger clone lies one nucleotide away. This chain joins TRBV10-1 and TRBJ1-1; no reliable D call. CDR1 and CDR2 from the germline V gene are WNHNN and SYGVQD (reference sequence). V was trimmed by 10 bases and J by 2 bases, leaving 14 bases between them. The CDR3 runs 13 residues. Here the CDR3 reads CANKGGGNTEAFF. CDR3 DNA sequence: TGCGCCAATAAGGGAGGAGGAAACACTGAAGCTTTCTTT.

A remark on this clonotype: Compared with germline, one end of the junction differs, possibly owing to a read error. CDR3 in DNA: TGTGCCGGCAGCCGTGGACAGGGGCAACTCTACGAGCAGTACTTC. Its translation is CAGSRGQGQLYEQYF. V is TRBV7-2 and J is TRBJ2-7; 9 bases are shared with TRBD1. CDR1 and CDR2 (germline): SGHTA, FQGNSA. The CDR3 loop spans 15 amino acids. Using reference TRBV7-2 and TRBJ2-7 for the parts outside the CDR3, the full variable domain is GAGVSQSPSNKVTEKGKDVELRCDPISGHTALYWYRQSLGQGLEFLIYFQGNSAPDKSGLPSDRFSAERTGGSVSTLTIQRTQQEDSAVYLCAGSRGQGQLYEQYFGPGTRLTVT.

This clonotype was detected ten times or more. The J gene is TRBJ2-1, the V gene TRBV29-1; D unclear. Trimming left V 6 bases short and J 5 bases short, with 5 bases between. This CDR3 spans 10 amino acids. The germline V gene has CDR1 SQVTM and CDR2 ANQGSEA. The CDR3 nucleotides are TGCAGCGTCGGCAACAATGAGCAGTTCTTC. This sequence encodes CSVGNNEQFF.

The chain combines TRBV6-6 with TRBJ2-7, with TRBD2 matching over 7 bases. Judging by the DNA end, TRBJ2-5 fits better; the J call may be wrong. Germline loops: CDR1 MNHNY, CDR2 SVGAGI (reference sequence). The CDR3 consists of 16 residues. CDR3 protein: CASSLGASGLSETQYF. DNA for the CDR3: TGTGCCAGCAGCCTGGGTGCTAGCGGCTTGAGTGAGACCCAGTACTTC.

This sequence joins TRBV28 and TRBJ2-7, with D perhaps TRBD1 (5 bases). Germline assignment: CDR1 MDHEN and CDR2 SYDVKM. V lost 3 bases to trimming and J lost 1 base, with 13 bases between them. This CDR3 spans 15 amino acids. CDR3 sequence: CASSFSGLGSYEQYF. The DNA for the CDR3 is TGTGCCAGCAGTTTCTCAGGGTTAGGTTCCTACGAGCAGTACTTC.

The J gene is TRBJ2-1, the V gene TRBV5-1; 9 bases agree with TRBD1. CDR3 length equals 16 residues. Germline V gene lookup returns CDR1 SGHRS and CDR2 YFSETQ. V gave up 5 bases and J gave up 5 bases; unmatched junction bases: 11. The DNA of the CDR3 is TGCGCCAGCAGACGGACAGGGGCGTCCGACCACAATGAGCAGTTCTTC. It yields the protein CASRRTGASDHNEQFF.

The rearrangement joins TRBV27 to TRBJ1-2; 7 bases align to TRBD1. In germline, CDR1 is MNHEY, CDR2 SMNVEV (reference sequence). The CDR3 covers 14 residues. V was clipped by 2 bases and J by 3 bases; unmatched bases: 3. CDR3 sequence reads: CASSLGGTDYGYTF. CDR3 sequence (DNA): TGTGCCAGCAGTTTAGGTGGGACAGACTATGGCTACACCTTC.